A selection of T cell receptor beta chains follows, all from one sample in a study of shared clonotypes between healthy human individuals. TCRdb's table, derived via immunoSEQ multiplex PCR, lists solely in-frame clones and lacks some. The sample yields about 520,000 clones, around 96% seen once. Sequencing was performed on naive CD4+ T cells sorted from blood. The receptors were sampled from a woman in her twenties or thirties in good health. The CDR3 runs from the conserved cysteine through the conserved F or W. The D gene is left open where the match is weak. Only part of the rows carry a size: once, few, many, or a class if the clone is expanded.

j_call	v_call	clone_size	d_call	cdr3_aa	cdr3_nt
TRBJ1-4	TRBV28	-	-	CASTSVRGRRREKLFF	TGTGCCAGCACCTCGGTAAGAGGGCGCAGAAGGGAAAAACTGTTTTTT
TRBJ2-7	TRBV18	-	TRBD2	CASSISGRALGEQYF	TGTGCCAGCTCAATTAGCGGGAGGGCCCTCGGCGAGCAGTACTTC
TRBJ2-7	TRBV11-2	-	-	CASSFYNVIREQYF	TGTGCCAGCAGCTTCTACAACGTGATAAGGGAGCAGTACTTC
TRBJ1-5	TRBV6-1	-	-	CASSEGGGNQPQHF	TGTGCCAGCAGTGAAGGGGGGGGTAATCAGCCCCAGCATTTT
TRBJ1-5	TRBV6-5	-	-	CASSIAGNQPQHF	TGTGCCAGCAGTATCGCCGGCAATCAGCCCCAGCATTTT
TRBJ1-1	TRBV7-9	once	-	CASSPSLGGSNTEAFF	TGTGCCAGCAGCCCGTCCTTGGGGGGGTCGAACACTGAAGCTTTCTTT
TRBJ2-5	TRBV28	once	TRBD1	CASSPTGTGGRETQYF	TGTGCCAGCAGCCCCACCGGGACAGGGGGGAGGGAGACCCAGTACTTC
TRBJ2-5	TRBV5-1	-	-	CASSHQGSTRETQYF	TGCGCCAGCAGCCACCAGGGTTCTACAAGAGAGACCCAGTACTTC
TRBJ1-5	TRBV25-1	-	-	CASSEWAENQPQHF	TGTGCCAGCAGTGAATGGGCAGAAAATCAGCCCCAGCATTTT
TRBJ2-5	TRBV7-6	once	-	CASSLERGGETQYF	TGTGCCAGCAGCTTAGAACGTGGTGGGGAGACCCAGTACTTC
TRBJ1-2	TRBV6-5	few	-	CASSYDGVSYGYTF	TGTGCCAGCAGTTACGATGGGGTGTCCTATGGCTACACCTTC
TRBJ1-2	TRBV18	-	-	CASSPLENNYGYTF	TGTGCCAGCTCACCATTAGAGAATAACTATGGCTACACCTTC
TRBJ2-1	TRBV5-1	few	TRBD2	CASSLGLAGVYNEQFF	TGCGCCAGCAGCTTGGGACTAGCGGGAGTCTACAATGAGCAGTTCTTC
TRBJ2-1	TRBV28	-	-	CASSYPLPGYGSYNEQFF	TGTGCCAGCAGTTACCCCTTACCAGGGTACGGCTCCTACAATGAGCAGTTCTTC
TRBJ1-3	TRBV7-9	-	-	CASSLPGTRSGNTIYF	TGTGCCAGCAGCCTCCCGGGCACCAGATCTGGAAACACCATATATTTT
TRBJ2-6	TRBV5-1	-	TRBD1	CASSFHLGTGGLTGANVLTF	TGCGCCAGCAGCTTCCACCTGGGGACAGGTGGACTTACTGGGGCCAACGTCCTGACTTTC
TRBJ1-5	TRBV7-9	once	TRBD1	CASSFGDRGGNQPQHF	TGTGCCAGCAGCTTCGGGGACAGGGGGGGCAATCAGCCCCAGCATTTT
TRBJ2-1	TRBV27	-	-	CASRPAGSGYNEQFF	TGTGCCAGCAGGCCGGCAGGGTCTGGTTACAATGAGCAGTTCTTC
TRBJ2-5	TRBV6-5	-	TRBD2	CASSTREGLGETQYF	TGTGCCAGCAGTACGCGGGAGGGCCTGGGGGAGACCCAGTACTTC
TRBJ2-7	TRBV21-1	-	-	CASSTTSGRSGYEQYF	TGTGCCAGCAGTACAACTAGCGGGAGATCGGGGTACGAGCAGTACTTC
TRBJ1-2	TRBV28	-	-	CASSFGTRGNYGYTF	TGTGCCAGCAGTTTCGGGACACGTGGTAACTATGGCTACACCTTC
TRBJ2-1	TRBV19	once	-	CASSARGASSYNEQFF	TGTGCCAGTAGTGCTCGCGGGGCTAGCTCCTACAATGAGCAGTTCTTC